Following are 20 T cell receptor beta chains from one sample sequenced in a study of cytomegalovirus exposure and HLA in healthy donors (dated by TCRdb to between 2016 and 2019). To prepare the library, the immunoSEQ multiplex PCR assay was applied. TCRdb stores this immuneACCESS table with in-frame sequences only. Part of the clones is absent; in the studies checked, under half of the shortfall reflects unresolved V genes, and no reason is known for the rest. The sample data list 120,000 to 150,000 clones, and approximately 91% of these were observed just once. 3% to 3.5% of the sample rests with the top ten. The source material was PBMCs. These receptors were taken from a woman younger than 30 in good health and CMV-seropositive.

V and J are TRBV5-1 and TRBJ2-1; 7 positions agree with TRBD2. This CDR3 has 15 amino acids. The germline V gene has CDR1 SGHRS and CDR2 YFSETQ. Losses at the gene ends were 4 bases for V and 3 bases for J; bases not matched to a gene: 7. CDR3 residues: CASSQNSGLYNEQFF. DNA of the CDR3: TGCGCCAGCAGCCAAAATAGCGGGCTCTACAATGAGCAGTTCTTC. Complete variable domain (other parts from reference TRBV5-1 and TRBJ2-1): KAGVTQTPRYLIKTRGQQVTLSCSPISGHRSVSWYQQTPGQGLQFLFEYFSETQRNKGNFPGRFSGRQFSNSRSEMNVSTLELGDSALYLCASSQNSGLYNEQFFGPGTRLTVL.

The chain joins TRBV27 to TRBJ2-5; 12 bases are a match to TRBD1. CDR3 size: 20 residues. The V gene end was trimmed by 5 bases and the J gene end by 4 bases; junction bases not matched to a gene: 20. Per the germline V gene, CDR1 is MNHEY and CDR2 is SMNVEV (reference sequence). CDR3 loop: CASSHRDRGLDHGTGETQYF. The CDR3 nucleotides read TGTGCCAGCAGTCACCGGGACAGGGGGCTTGATCATGGGACGGGAGAGACCCAGTACTTC.

This rearrangement joins TRBV20-1 to TRBJ2-1; unclear D gene. CDR3 length: 11 residues. Germline loops: CDR1 DFQATT, CDR2 SNEGSKA (reference sequence). The germline V and J ends were trimmed by 2 bases and 6 bases, with 5 bases remaining between them. CDR3 amino acids: CSARWSNEQFF. CDR3 bases: TGCAGTGCTAGATGGAGCAATGAGCAGTTCTTC.

The rearrangement links TRBV9 to TRBJ2-1; D is unresolved. The CDR3 runs to 15 residues. Germline values: CDR1 SGDLS, CDR2 YYNGEE. V shed 5 bases and J shed 0 bases, with 12 bases lying between them. The CDR3 reads CASSSAVPSYNEQFF. In DNA, the CDR3 is TGTGCCAGCAGTTCGGCGGTACCCTCCTACAATGAGCAGTTCTTC.

V is TRBV28 and J is TRBJ1-1; the D is unclear. There are 14 residues in the CDR3. The germline V and J ends were trimmed by 7 bases and 3 bases, with 15 bases remaining between them. Germline lookup yields CDR1 MDHEN and CDR2 SYDVKM. The CDR3 sequence is CASIRAGRDTEAFF. CDR3 sequence (DNA): TGTGCCAGCATCCGGGCGGGGAGGGACACTGAAGCTTTCTTT.

This rearrangement joins TRBV5-1 to TRBJ2-3, with TRBD2 matching over 11 bases. This CDR3 has 15 residues. With 1 base clipped from V and 6 bases from J, the junction kept 4 bases outside the gene matches. Germline lookup yields CDR1 SGHRS and CDR2 YFSETQ. CDR3 loop: CASSLTSGSTDTQYF. CDR3 bases: TGCGCCAGCAGCTTGACTAGCGGGAGTACTGATACGCAGTATTTT. Full variable domain (remainder filled in from reference TRBV5-1 and TRBJ2-3): KAGVTQTPRYLIKTRGQQVTLSCSPISGHRSVSWYQQTPGQGLQFLFEYFSETQRNKGNFPGRFSGRQFSNSRSEMNVSTLELGDSALYLCASSLTSGSTDTQYFGPGTRLTVL.

V and J are TRBV30 and TRBJ1-5; 8 bases line up with TRBD1. Per the germline V gene, CDR1 is GTSNPN and CDR2 is SVGIG (reference sequence). The CDR3 runs 16 residues. V shed 0 bases and J 2 bases; nucleotides not matched to a gene: 6. Here the CDR3 DNA reads TGTGCCTGGAGTGTACAGGCACAGGGGGGCAATCAGCCCCAGCATTTT. Translation gives CAWSVQAQGGNQPQHF.

The CDR3 region has the DNA TGTGCCAGCAGCCAAGTACAGCGGGGCCGGAGGAATCAGCCCCAGCATTTT. Its translation: CASSQVQRGRRNQPQHF. The V gene is TRBV16, the J gene TRBJ1-5, with D perhaps matching TRBD1 (5 bases). Germline CDR1 reads KGHSY; CDR2 reads FQNENV. V was pared by 2 bases and J by 4 bases, with 18 bases between. The length of the CDR3 is 17 residues. The full variable domain, in which reference TRBV16 and TRBJ1-5 provide the parts outside the CDR3, is GEEVAQTPKHLVRGEGQKAKLYCAPIKGHSYVFWYQQVLKNEFKFLISFQNENVFDETGMPKERFSAKCLPNSPCSLEIQATKLEDSAVYFCASSQVQRGRRNQPQHFGDGTRLSIL.

This sequence joins TRBV28 and TRBJ1-2; a weak D match, TRBD1 (5 bases). Germline CDR1 MDHEN, CDR2 SYDVKM. The V end was cut by 5 bases, the J end by 7 bases, with 14 bases between. The CDR3 loop spans 13 amino acids. DNA for the CDR3: TGTGCCAGCAGTGAACAGGTCCAGGGTGGCTACACCTTC. The encoded protein is CASSEQVQGGYTF.

CDR3 in DNA: TGTGCCAGCAGGACCGGGACAGGGGCTACTAATGAAAAACTGTTTTTT. Protein: CASRTGTGATNEKLFF. This chain joins TRBV28 and TRBJ1-4; 10 bases align to TRBD1. This CDR3 comprises 16 residues. V was clipped by 6 bases and J by 2 bases; unmatched bases: 6. The germline V gene encodes CDR1 MDHEN and CDR2 SYDVKM.

The rearrangement uses TRBV6-1 and TRBJ2-1, with D unresolved. Per germline, CDR1 MNHNS and CDR2 SASEGT. The CDR3 sequence is 14 residues long. Trimming left V 7 bases short and J 2 bases short, with 12 bases between. The chain's CDR3 is CASTGGTTYNEQFF. The CDR3 DNA sequence: TGTGCCAGCACTGGCGGAACTACCTACAATGAGCAGTTCTTC.

This chain uses TRBV5-1 with TRBJ2-7; 7 bases are shared with TRBD2. The CDR3 is 16 residues long. V was pared by 0 bases and J by 4 bases, with 10 bases of the junction left unmatched. Germline CDR1 and CDR2: SGHRS and YFSETQ. The DNA of the CDR3 is TGCGCCAGCAGCTTGGGGTCCGGCGGGAGAAGGTACGAGCAGTACTTC. Its protein is CASSLGSGGRRYEQYF.

This sequence joins TRBV2 and TRBJ2-7, with 9 positions matching TRBD1. V was clipped by 7 bases and J by 3 bases; unmatched bases: 13. This CDR3 is built from 16 residues. CDR1 and CDR2 from the germline V gene are SNHLY and FYNNEI. The CDR3 protein is CASNPTPGQGGYEQYF. The CDR3 DNA is TGTGCCAGCAATCCCACCCCGGGACAGGGTGGCTACGAGCAGTACTTC.

This rearrangement joins TRBV25-1 to TRBJ2-3; no clear D. V was pared by 3 bases and J by 7 bases, with 11 bases between. The CDR3 has 13 amino acids. In germline, CDR1 is MGHDK, CDR2 SYGVNS. The CDR3 loop reads CASSDRTSNTQYF. CDR3 bases: TGTGCCAGCAGTGATCGAACTTCTAATACGCAGTATTTT. The variable domain in full, completed from reference TRBV25-1 and TRBJ2-3, reads EADIYQTPRYLVIGTGKKITLECSQTMGHDKMYWYQQDPGMELHLIHYSYGVNSTEKGDLSSESTVSRIRTEHFPLTLESARPSHTSQYLCASSDRTSNTQYFGPGTRLTVL.

This clone turned up a few times. The V gene is TRBV30, the J gene TRBJ1-3, with D uncertain. CDR1 is GTSNPN and CDR2 is SVGIG in the germline V gene (reference sequence). This CDR3 is 13 amino acids long. V lost 2 bases, J lost 3 bases, and 8 bases lay in between. The CDR3: CAWSSVFGNTIYF. CDR3 nucleotides: TGTGCCTGGAGTTCTGTGTTTGGAAACACCATATATTTT. Filled out from reference TRBV30 and TRBJ1-3, the complete variable domain reads SQTIHQWPATLVQPVGSPLSLECTVEGTSNPNLYWYRQAAGRGLQLLFYSVGIGQISSEVPQNLSASRPQDRQFILSSKKLLLSDSGFYLCAWSSVFGNTIYFGEGSWLTVV.

The V and J genes are TRBV28 and TRBJ2-1; 11 bases line up with TRBD2. V shed 5 bases, J shed 5 bases, and the junction held 11 bases outside the gene matches. The CDR3 contains 17 residues. The germline V gene encodes CDR1 MDHEN and CDR2 SYDVKM. CDR3 residues: CASSGESLAGVHNEQFF. CDR3 coding DNA: TGTGCCAGCAGTGGGGAATCACTAGCGGGAGTCCACAATGAGCAGTTCTTC.

The chain carries TRBV4-1 and TRBJ2-7, with 10 bases aligning to TRBD1. Germline V gives CDR1 MGHRA, CDR2 YSYEKL. The V segment lost 4 bases and the J segment 5 bases; nucleotides outside the gene matches: 8. The CDR3 length is 15 residues. CDR3 nucleotides: TGCGCCAGCAGCCCCCCGACAGGGGGCAGGGACGAGCAGTACTTC. It yields the protein CASSPPTGGRDEQYF.

The rearrangement uses TRBV29-1 and TRBJ2-1; 7 positions agree with TRBD2. Germline-derived CDR1 and CDR2 are SQVTM and ANQGSEA. This CDR3 is built from 14 residues. Trimming removed 7 bases from V and 10 bases from J; junction bases left unmatched: 16. The CDR3 DNA follows: TGCAGCGCCATACCTTCGCCTCAGGGAGGGGAGCAGTTCTTC. It translates to CSAIPSPQGGEQFF.

V gene TRBV5-1 combines with J gene TRBJ1-5; 7 nucleotides match TRBD1. The germline gives CDR1 SGHRS, CDR2 YFSETQ. V was clipped by 1 base and J by 5 bases; unmatched bases: 12. The length of the CDR3 is 17 residues. The CDR3 is CASSLRGRGGEDQPQHF. CDR3 nucleotides: TGCGCCAGCAGCTTGAGGGGGCGAGGGGGCGAAGATCAGCCCCAGCATTTT.

The chain carries TRBV18 and TRBJ2-3; D remains unclear. Trimming pared 4 bases from V and 0 bases from J, leaving 11 bases between. The CDR3 length is 15 residues. From germline, CDR1 is KGHSH and CDR2 LQKENI. The CDR3 sequence is CASSLYDTSTDTQYF. The CDR3 DNA follows: TGTGCCAGCTCACTCTATGATACTAGCACAGATACGCAGTATTTT.